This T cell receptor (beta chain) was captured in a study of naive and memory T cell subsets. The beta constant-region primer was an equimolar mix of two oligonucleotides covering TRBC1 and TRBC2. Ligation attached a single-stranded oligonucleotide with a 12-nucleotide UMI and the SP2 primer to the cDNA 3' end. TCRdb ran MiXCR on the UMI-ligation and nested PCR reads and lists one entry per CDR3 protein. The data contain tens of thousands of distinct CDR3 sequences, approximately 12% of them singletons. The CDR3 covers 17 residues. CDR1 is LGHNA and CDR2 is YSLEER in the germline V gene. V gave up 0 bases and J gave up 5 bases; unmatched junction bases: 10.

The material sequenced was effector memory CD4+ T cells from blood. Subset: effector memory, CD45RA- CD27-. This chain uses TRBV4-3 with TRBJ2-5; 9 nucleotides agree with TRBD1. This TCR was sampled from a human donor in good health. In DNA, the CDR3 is TGCGCCAGCAGCCAAGATCTAGAAAGGGACAGGGTGGAGACCCAGTACTTC. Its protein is CASSQDLERDRVETQYF.